This T cell receptor beta chain originates from a study of regulatory T cells in long-lasting Graves disease. This clonotype has at least ten counts. HTBI primers from iRepertoire and Arm-PCR of CDR3 regions yielded the TCR beta libraries. Each CDR3 protein gets one entry after TCRdb re-called the multiplex PCR reads with MiXCR. The table includes fewer than 600,000 distinct CDR3 sequences, about 20% detected once. As to time point: persistent/refractory GD, antithyroid drugs over 5 years with positive TRAb. Following extraction of RNA from PBMCs, that RNA was used to make the TCR library. In germline, CDR1 is LNHNV, CDR2 YYDKDF (reference sequence). The J segment lost 2 bases and the V segment lost 4 bases, leaving 1 base of the junction unmatched. This CDR3 is 13 amino acids long.

Source: peripheral blood mononuclear cells (PBMCs), taken when the disease was refractory, from a patient treated with antithyroid drugs. The chain is built from TRBV15 and TRBJ2-5; 7 bases agree with TRBD1. The origin of this receptor is a female donor with Graves disease. The CDR3 spells CATSKGQQETQYF. The CDR3 DNA follows: TGTGCCACCAGCAAGGGACAGCAAGAGACCCAGTACTTC. Full variable domain (outside the CDR3, taken from reference TRBV15 and TRBJ2-5): DAMVIQNPRYQVTQFGKPVTLSCSQTLNHNVMYWYQQKSSQAPKLLFHYYDKDFNNEADTPDNFQSRRPNTSFCFLDIRSPGLGDTAMYLCATSKGQQETQYFGPGTRLLVL.